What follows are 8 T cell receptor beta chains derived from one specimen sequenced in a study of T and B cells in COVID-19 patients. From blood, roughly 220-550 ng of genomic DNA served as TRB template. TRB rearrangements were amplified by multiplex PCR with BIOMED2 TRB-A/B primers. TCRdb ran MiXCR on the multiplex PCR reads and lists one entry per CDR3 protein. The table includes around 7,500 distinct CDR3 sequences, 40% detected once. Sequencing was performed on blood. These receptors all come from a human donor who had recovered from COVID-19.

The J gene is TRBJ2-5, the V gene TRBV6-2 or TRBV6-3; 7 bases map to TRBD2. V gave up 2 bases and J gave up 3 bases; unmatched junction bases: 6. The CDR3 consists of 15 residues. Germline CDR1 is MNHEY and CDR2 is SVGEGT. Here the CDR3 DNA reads TGTGCCAGCAGTTACGGCGGGGCGGGAGAAGAGACCCAGTACTTC. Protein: CASSYGGAGEETQYF.

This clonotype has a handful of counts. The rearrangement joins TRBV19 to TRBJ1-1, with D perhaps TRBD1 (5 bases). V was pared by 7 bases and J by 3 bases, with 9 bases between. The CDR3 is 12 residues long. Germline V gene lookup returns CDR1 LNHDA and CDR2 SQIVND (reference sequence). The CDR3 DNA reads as TGTGCCAGTAAGGGGTTGTACACTGAAGCTTTCTTT. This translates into CASKGLYTEAFF.

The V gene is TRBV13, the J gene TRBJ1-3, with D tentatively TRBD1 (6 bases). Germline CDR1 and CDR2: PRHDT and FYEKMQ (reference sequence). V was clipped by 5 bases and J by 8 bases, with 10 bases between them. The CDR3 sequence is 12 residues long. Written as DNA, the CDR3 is TGTGCCAGCAGCCGGACAGAGGACACCATATATTTT. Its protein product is CASSRTEDTIYF. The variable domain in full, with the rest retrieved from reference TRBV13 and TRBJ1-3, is AAGVIQSPRHLIKEKRETATLKCYPIPRHDTVYWYQQGPGQDPQFLISFYEKMQSDKGSIPDRFSAQQFSDYHSELNMSSLELGDSALYFCASSRTEDTIYFGEGSWLTVV.

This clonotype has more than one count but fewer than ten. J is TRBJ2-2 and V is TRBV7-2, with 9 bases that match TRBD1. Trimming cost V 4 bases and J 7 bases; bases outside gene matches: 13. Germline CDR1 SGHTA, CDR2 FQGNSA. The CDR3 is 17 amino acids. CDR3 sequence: CASSSDPGQGLDGELFF. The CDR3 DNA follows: TGTGCCAGCAGCTCCGACCCGGGACAGGGATTGGACGGGGAGCTGTTTTTT.

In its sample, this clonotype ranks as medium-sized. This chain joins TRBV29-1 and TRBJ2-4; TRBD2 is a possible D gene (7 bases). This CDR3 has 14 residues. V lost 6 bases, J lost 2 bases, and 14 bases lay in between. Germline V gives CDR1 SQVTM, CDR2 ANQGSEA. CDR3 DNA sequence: TGCAGCGTAGGGGGGGGCAGGACCAAAAACATTCAGTACTTC. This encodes CSVGGGRTKNIQYF.

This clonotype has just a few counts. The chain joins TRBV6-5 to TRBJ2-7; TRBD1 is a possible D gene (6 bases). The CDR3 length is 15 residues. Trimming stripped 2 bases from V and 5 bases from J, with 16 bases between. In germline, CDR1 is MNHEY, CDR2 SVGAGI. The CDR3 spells CASSYRTASIDEQYF. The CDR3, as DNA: TGTGCCAGCAGTTACCGGACAGCGTCTATCGACGAGCAGTACTTC.

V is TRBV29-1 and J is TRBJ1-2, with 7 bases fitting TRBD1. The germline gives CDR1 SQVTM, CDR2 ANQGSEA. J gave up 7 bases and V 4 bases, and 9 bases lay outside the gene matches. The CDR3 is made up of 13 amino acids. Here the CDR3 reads CSVGAGGVGGYTF. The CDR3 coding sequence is TGCAGCGTTGGGGCAGGGGGTGTGGGTGGCTACACCTTC.

In DNA form, the CDR3 reads TGTGCCAGCAGCTCACCGACGCCCCAGGGCCTAGAGACCCAGTACTTC. The encoded protein is CASSSPTPQGLETQYF. This chain connects TRBV5-5 to TRBJ2-5; a possible D gene is TRBD1 (5 bases). The CDR3 length is 16 residues. Germline CDR1 and CDR2: SGHKS and YYEKEE (reference sequence). The V and J ends lost 3 bases and 4 bases respectively, with 19 bases between them.